The entry that follows covers one T cell receptor beta chain sequence. Its antigen is unidentified. Extracted RNA was reverse transcribed into cDNA, the sequencing template. Sequencing used immunoSEQ multiplex PCR; TCRdb keeps in-frame clones, though not all of them. This sample has about 150,000 clones, with about 53% found just once. The data derive from a study of CD8+ T cells in alopecia areata. Regarding the study as a whole: Possibly as an HLA-related effect, TCR sharing across patients appeared less clear than in mice. It was lesional scalp, especially alopecia totalis/universalis, that showed higher clonality than normal scalp.

Trimming removed 5 bases at V and 0 bases at J, with 7 bases between. This CDR3 region has 13 residues. The germline gives CDR1 SNHLY, CDR2 FYNNEI. Sample: CD8+ T cells sorted from blood, taken at week 0. The receptor was isolated from a human donor with alopecia areata. The V call is TRBV2, the J call TRBJ1-1; the D is unclear. CDR3 bases: TGTGCCAGCAGTACACGGTTGAACACTGAAGCTTTCTTT. This encodes CASSTRLNTEAFF.